Each of the 20 T cell receptor beta chains below was sequenced from the same sample in a study of T cell responses to AZD1222 COVID-19 vaccine. The assay was immunoSEQ multiplex PCR, and TCRdb's table has in-frame clones only and misses some. Here the sample spans 100,000 to 150,000 clones, around 89% being singletons. Material: peripheral blood, obtained on day 0 of MenACWY control vaccination. The receptor source for this set is an adult in good health.

The chain couples TRBV18 to TRBJ2-3; no definite D call. The CDR3 is 12 residues long. CDR1 is KGHSH, CDR2 LQKENI, per germline. Trimming left V 4 bases short and J 4 bases short, with 6 bases between. CDR3 DNA: TGTGCCAGCTCACAGATGGCAGATACGCAGTATTTT. Its translation: CASSQMADTQYF.

This clone was seen a single time. V usage is TRBV18 and J usage is TRBJ1-5; 10 bases map to TRBD1. Germline-derived CDR1 and CDR2 are KGHSH and LQKENI. This CDR3 region has 16 residues. The V gene end was trimmed by 3 bases and the J gene end by 5 bases; junction bases not matched to a gene: 7. This CDR3 is CASSPGQGRADQPQHF. CDR3 DNA sequence: TGTGCCAGCTCACCGGGACAGGGGCGAGCCGATCAGCCCCAGCATTTT. Complete variable domain (other parts from reference TRBV18 and TRBJ1-5): NAGVMQNPRHLVRRRGQEARLRCSPMKGHSHVYWYRQLPEEGLKFMVYLQKENIIDESGMPKERFSAEFPKEGPSILRIQQVVRGDSAAYFCASSPGQGRADQPQHFGDGTRLSIL.

This clone was detected only a few times. V and J are TRBV10-2 and TRBJ2-7, with TRBD1 matching over 10 bases. CDR1 is WSHSY, CDR2 SAAADI, per germline. Trimming at V came to 1 base and at J to 3 bases, leaving 0 bases not matched to a gene. The CDR3 covers 14 residues. The CDR3 is CASSEWTGGYEQYF. The CDR3 DNA follows: TGCGCCAGCAGTGAGTGGACAGGGGGCTACGAGCAGTACTTC.

The V call is TRBV27, the J call TRBJ2-5; TRBD2 matches at 13 bases. The CDR3 length is 16 residues. V shed 3 bases, J shed 4 bases, and the junction held 5 bases outside the gene matches. CDR1 is MNHEY and CDR2 is SMNVEV in the germline V gene (reference sequence). Written as DNA, the CDR3 is TGTGCCAGCAGTTTCCGAGGACTAGCGGGAGCAGAGACCCAGTACTTC. Residues: CASSFRGLAGAETQYF.

V is TRBV5-1 and J is TRBJ2-1; 8 nucleotides align to TRBD1. The CDR3 is made up of 15 amino acids. J was trimmed by 1 base and V by 1 base; bases with no gene match: 1. Germline V CDR1 and CDR2: SGHRS, YFSETQ. Written as DNA, the CDR3 is TGCGCCAGCAGCTTGCGACAGGGGTCCTACAATGAGCAGTTCTTC. This translates into CASSLRQGSYNEQFF. The full variable domain, in which reference TRBV5-1 and TRBJ2-1 provide the parts outside the CDR3, is KAGVTQTPRYLIKTRGQQVTLSCSPISGHRSVSWYQQTPGQGLQFLFEYFSETQRNKGNFPGRFSGRQFSNSRSEMNVSTLELGDSALYLCASSLRQGSYNEQFFGPGTRLTVL.

The J gene is TRBJ2-4, the V gene TRBV7-3, with 8 bases matching TRBD2. The V gene's germline CDR1 is SGHTA and CDR2 FQGTGA. There are 18 residues in the CDR3. V dropped 1 base and J dropped 5; count of bases not matched to a gene: 13. The CDR3 DNA reads as TGTGCCAGCAGCTTAAACCCCATGACTAGCGTGGGAGAAAACATTCAGTACTTC. This encodes CASSLNPMTSVGENIQYF.

The CDR3 is CSGTVAEKLFF. CDR3 bases: TGCAGCGGGACAGTAGCCGAAAAACTGTTTTTT. The genes are TRBV29-1 and TRBJ1-4; possibly TRBD1 for D (6 bases). CDR1 and CDR2 from the germline V gene are SQVTM and ANQGSEA. V was cut by 7 bases and J by 8 bases, with 11 bases left in between. CDR3 length: 11 amino acids.

V is TRBV27 and J is TRBJ2-7; 12 nucleotides match TRBD1. Germline V gene sequence: CDR1 MNHEY, CDR2 SMNVEV (reference sequence). The length of the CDR3 is 16 residues. J gave up 5 bases and V 5 bases, and 10 bases lay outside the gene matches. The CDR3 DNA reads TGTGCCAGCAGTCCGGGACAGGGGGCGCCGGGTAACGAGCAGTACTTC. It encodes CASSPGQGAPGNEQYF.

The chain is built from TRBV7-2 and TRBJ2-2, with 7 bases fitting TRBD1. V trimming: 5 bases; J trimming: 4 bases; junction bases outside the gene matches: 7. The CDR3 runs to 15 residues. CDR1 and CDR2 from the germline V gene are SGHTA and FQGNSA. CDR3 nucleotide sequence: TGTGCCAGCAGCACTTACAGGGGATTCACCGGGGAGCTGTTTTTT. Its translation is CASSTYRGFTGELFF.

V usage is TRBV15 and J usage is TRBJ2-1; 7 bases agree with TRBD2. The germline V gene has CDR1 LNHNV and CDR2 YYDKDF (reference sequence). Unmatched junction bases numbered 12, after V lost 3 bases and J lost 4 bases. The CDR3 contains 17 residues. The chain's CDR3 is CATSRGTSARPYNEQFF. CDR3 coding DNA: TGTGCCACCAGCAGGGGAACTAGCGCTCGCCCTTACAATGAGCAGTTCTTC. Together with reference TRBV15 and TRBJ2-1, the CDR3 gives the full variable domain: DAMVIQNPRYQVTQFGKPVTLSCSQTLNHNVMYWYQQKSSQAPKLLFHYYDKDFNNEADTPDNFQSRRPNTSFCFLDIRSPGLGDTAMYLCATSRGTSARPYNEQFFGPGTRLTVL.

The chain uses TRBV4-2 and TRBJ2-7, with D uncertain. This CDR3 region has 14 residues. Trimming took 1 base from V and 0 from J, leaving 7 bases between them. CDR1 is LGHNA and CDR2 is YNFKEQ in the germline V gene. CDR3 in amino acids: CASSQVTGSYEQYF. The DNA of the CDR3 is TGTGCCAGCAGCCAAGTTACTGGCTCCTACGAGCAGTACTTC.

The chain links TRBV27 to TRBJ2-3, with 11 bases aligning to TRBD2. Per the germline V gene, CDR1 is MNHEY and CDR2 is SMNVEV (reference sequence). The CDR3 loop spans 15 amino acids. V lost 3 bases, J lost 5 bases, and 4 bases stayed unmatched. CDR3 residues: CASSFLLAGGDTQYF. CDR3 bases: TGTGCCAGCAGTTTCCTGCTAGCGGGAGGAGATACGCAGTATTTT.

This chain uses TRBV2 with TRBJ2-2; D gene unclear. V lost 4 bases, J lost 3 bases, and 3 bases lay in between. The CDR3 loop spans 12 amino acids. Germline V lookup: CDR1 SNHLY, CDR2 FYNNEI. DNA of the CDR3: TGTGCCAGCAGTGGGGACACCGGGGAGCTGTTTTTT. It translates to CASSGDTGELFF. Full variable domain (rest looked up from reference TRBV2 and TRBJ2-2): EPEVTQTPSHQVTQMGQEVILRCVPISNHLYFYWYRQILGQKVEFLVSFYNNEISEKSEIFDDQFSVERPDGSNFTLKIRSTKLEDSAMYFCASSGDTGELFFGEGSRLTVL.

The chain is built from TRBV5-1 and TRBJ1-1, with D possibly being TRBD1 (5 bases). Trimming stripped 1 base from V and 10 bases from J, with 17 bases between. CDR3 size: 14 residues. Germline V lookup: CDR1 SGHRS, CDR2 YFSETQ. CDR3 bases: TGCGCCAGCAGCTTGAGCCAGGGAAGTTTAAGAGCTTTCTTT. Amino acid sequence: CASSLSQGSLRAFF.

This rearrangement joins TRBV19 to TRBJ2-1; 13 positions match TRBD2. Germline V gene data show CDR1 as LNHDA and CDR2 as SQIVND (reference sequence). Trimming at V came to 5 bases and at J to 9 bases, leaving 7 bases not matched to a gene. CDR3 length: 15 residues. The CDR3 DNA is TGTGCCAGTAGTGTCGGACTAGCGGGAGAGGGTGAGCAGTTCTTC. Its translation is CASSVGLAGEGEQFF. Based on the CDR3 plus reference TRBV19 and TRBJ2-1, the full variable domain is DGGITQSPKYLFRKEGQNVTLSCEQNLNHDAMYWYRQDPGQGLRLIYYSQIVNDFQKGDIAEGYSVSREKKESFPLTVTSAQKNPTAFYLCASSVGLAGEGEQFFGPGTRLTVL.

This rearrangement joins TRBV7-9 to TRBJ2-2, with D possibly being TRBD2 (5 bases). This CDR3 contains 14 residues. CDR1 and CDR2 from the germline V gene are SEHNR and FQNEAQ (reference sequence). The V end was cut by 3 bases, the J end by 7 bases, with 12 bases between. CDR3 sequence reads: CASSFTGMLGELFF. DNA of the CDR3: TGTGCCAGCAGCTTTACGGGAATGCTCGGGGAGCTGTTTTTT.

This sequence joins TRBV9 and TRBJ1-4, with 11 bases matching TRBD1. The CDR3 consists of 16 residues. Germline CDR1 is SGDLS and CDR2 is YYNGEE. V gave up 4 bases and J gave up 8 bases; unmatched junction bases: 10. The CDR3 DNA sequence: TGTGCCAGCAGCTTAGCGCCGGGACAGGGGGGCGAAAAACTGTTTTTT. Translating gives CASSLAPGQGGEKLFF.

The J gene is TRBJ2-7, the V gene TRBV2; D is possibly TRBD1 (5 bases). V was pared by 9 bases and J by 3 bases, with 15 bases between. The CDR3 has 13 residues. The V gene's germline CDR1 is SNHLY and CDR2 FYNNEI. The CDR3 is CARSQGRGYEQYF. DNA for the CDR3: TGTGCCAGAAGTCAGGGAAGGGGCTACGAGCAGTACTTC. The entire variable domain, with the rest obtained from reference TRBV2 and TRBJ2-7, is as follows: EPEVTQTPSHQVTQMGQEVILRCVPISNHLYFYWYRQILGQKVEFLVSFYNNEISEKSEIFDDQFSVERPDGSNFTLKIRSTKLEDSAMYFCARSQGRGYEQYFGPGTRLTVT.

This clone was picked up a small number of times. This sequence joins TRBV2 and TRBJ1-2, with D possibly matching TRBD1 (5 bases). Germline loops: CDR1 SNHLY, CDR2 FYNNEI. This CDR3 is 14 amino acids long. V was clipped by 6 bases and J by 5 bases, with 16 bases between them. CDR3 protein: CASSGTGTRYGYTF. Here the CDR3 DNA reads TGTGCCAGCAGCGGGACCGGGACCAGGTATGGCTACACCTTC.

The chain couples TRBV30 to TRBJ2-5; 15 bases fit TRBD2. Germline assignment: CDR1 GTSNPN and CDR2 SVGIG (reference sequence). This CDR3 spans 16 amino acids. The V and J ends lost 0 bases and 9 bases, in that order; junction bases with no gene match: 8. The CDR3, as DNA: TGTGCCTGGAGTGTAGGACTAGCGGGAGGGGGGGTGGCCCAGTACTTC. Its translation is CAWSVGLAGGGVAQYF. Full variable domain (outside the CDR3, taken from reference TRBV30 and TRBJ2-5): SQTIHQWPATLVQPVGSPLSLECTVEGTSNPNLYWYRQAAGRGLQLLFYSVGIGQISSEVPQNLSASRPQDRQFILSSKKLLLSDSGFYLCAWSVGLAGGGVAQYFGPGTRLLVL.